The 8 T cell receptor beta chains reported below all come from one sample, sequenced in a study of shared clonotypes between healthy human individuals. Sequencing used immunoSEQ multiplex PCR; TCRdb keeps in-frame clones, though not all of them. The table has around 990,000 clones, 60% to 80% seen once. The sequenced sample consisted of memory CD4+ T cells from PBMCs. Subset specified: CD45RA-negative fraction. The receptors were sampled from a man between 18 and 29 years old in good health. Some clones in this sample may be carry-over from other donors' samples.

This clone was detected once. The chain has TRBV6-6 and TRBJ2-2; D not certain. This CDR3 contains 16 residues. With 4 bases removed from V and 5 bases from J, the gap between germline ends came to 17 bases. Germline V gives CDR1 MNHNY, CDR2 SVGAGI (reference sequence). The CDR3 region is CASSSPITQITGELFF. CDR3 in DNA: TGTGCCAGCAGTTCACCGATAACCCAGATTACCGGGGAGCTGTTTTTT.

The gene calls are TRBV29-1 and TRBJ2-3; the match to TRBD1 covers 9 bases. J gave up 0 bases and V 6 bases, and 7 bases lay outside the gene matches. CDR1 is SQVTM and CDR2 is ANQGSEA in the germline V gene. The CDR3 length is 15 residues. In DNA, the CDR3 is TGCAGCGTGGGGCAAGGGACAGGGAGCACAGATACGCAGTATTTT. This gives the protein CSVGQGTGSTDTQYF.

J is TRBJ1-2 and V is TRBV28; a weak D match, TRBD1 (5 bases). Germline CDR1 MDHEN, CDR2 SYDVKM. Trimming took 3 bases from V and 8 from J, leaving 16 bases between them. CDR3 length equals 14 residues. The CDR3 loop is CASSFGGVPNGYTF. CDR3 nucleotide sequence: TGTGCCAGCAGTTTCGGGGGAGTACCCAACGGCTACACCTTC.

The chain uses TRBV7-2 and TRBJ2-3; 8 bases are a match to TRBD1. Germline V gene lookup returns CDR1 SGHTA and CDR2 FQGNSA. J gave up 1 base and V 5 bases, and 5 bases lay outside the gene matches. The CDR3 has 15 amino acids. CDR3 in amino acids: CASSGRQGRTDTQYF. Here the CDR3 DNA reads TGTGCCAGCAGCGGGAGACAGGGGCGCACAGATACGCAGTATTTT.

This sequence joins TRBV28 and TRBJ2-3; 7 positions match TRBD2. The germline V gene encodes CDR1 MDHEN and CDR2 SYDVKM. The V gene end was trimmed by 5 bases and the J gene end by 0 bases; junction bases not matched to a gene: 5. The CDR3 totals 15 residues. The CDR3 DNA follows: TGTGCCAGCAGTAGTAGCGGGCCTAGCACAGATACGCAGTATTTT. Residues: CASSSSGPSTDTQYF.

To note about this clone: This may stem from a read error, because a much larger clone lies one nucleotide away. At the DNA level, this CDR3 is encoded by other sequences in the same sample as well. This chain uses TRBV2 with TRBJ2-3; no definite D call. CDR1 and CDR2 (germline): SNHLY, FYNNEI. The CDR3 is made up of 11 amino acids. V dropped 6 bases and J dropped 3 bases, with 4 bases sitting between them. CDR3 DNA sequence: TGTGCCAGCAGCGAAACAGATACGCAGTATTTT. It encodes CASSETDTQYF.

CDR3 in DNA: TGCAGCGTATCGCGGACAGGTTCAACTAATGAAAAACTGTTTTTT. Its translation: CSVSRTGSTNEKLFF. The genes are TRBV29-1 and TRBJ1-4; 7 positions agree with TRBD1. Germline CDR1 SQVTM, CDR2 ANQGSEA. This CDR3 is built from 15 residues. After removal of 6 bases from V and 0 bases from J, the junction contained 7 bases not matched to a gene.

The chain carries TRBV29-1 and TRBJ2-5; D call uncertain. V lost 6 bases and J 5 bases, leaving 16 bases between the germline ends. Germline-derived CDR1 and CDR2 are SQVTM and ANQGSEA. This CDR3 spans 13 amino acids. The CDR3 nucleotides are TGCAGCGTCTCTATGAGGCTCGGGGAGACCCAGTACTTC. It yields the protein CSVSMRLGETQYF.